The sequence of this TCR beta chain was determined in a study of shared clonotypes between healthy human individuals. Study results and caveats: Represented diversity, genetic and exposure-history alike, was limited by few donors. What naive subsets generally showed was a larger estimated richness than memory subsets showed.

CDR3 length equals 12 residues. Per the germline V gene, CDR1 is MDHEN and CDR2 is SYDVKM. The trim removed 2 bases at V and 14 bases at J, leaving 4 bases unmatched. Sequencing was performed with immunoSEQ multiplex PCR; in TCRdb, only in-frame clones are kept and a portion is missing. The sample includes approximately 1,500,000 clones, around 97% of them seen just once. This clone was observed a single time. Its antigen remains unknown. Sequencing was carried out using naive CD4+ T cells sorted from blood. Noted subset: CD45RA+ positively selected. The chain carries TRBV28 and TRBJ2-1; TRBD1 agrees at 9 bases. The TCR comes from a man aged 25 to 40 in good health. CDR3 region: CASSLPGQGKFF. DNA of the CDR3: TGTGCCAGCAGTTTACCCGGACAGGGGAAGTTCTTC.